This TCR beta chain stems from a study of T cell responses to AZD1222 COVID-19 vaccine. Study-level findings and limits: Mostly white British, mostly female donors; authors suggested clonal diversity may be underestimated. Within unmutated variant regions lay the reported targets of nearly half of spike-specific TCRs.

Data came from immunoSEQ multiplex PCR; TCRdb stores just in-frame clones and leaves some out. Among some 55,000 clones listed, roughly nine tenths were seen once. The length of the CDR3 is 20 residues. The germline CDR1 and CDR2 sequences are MDHEN and SYDVKM. V was cut by 2 bases and J by 4 bases, with 27 bases left in between. Note on this clone: No antigen is known for it.

The rearrangement joins TRBV28 to TRBJ2-1; maybe TRBD2 (7 bases). The material sequenced was peripheral blood, taken on day 0 of AZD1222 vaccination. This TCR derives from an adult in good health. The CDR3 DNA sequence: TGTGCCAGCAGTTTAAGGGAGGGGCGACAGGCGCCCTCCCGGTACAATGAGCAGTTCTTC. Protein sequence: CASSLREGRQAPSRYNEQFF.